The 9 T cell receptor beta chains in this list originate from one sample, sequenced in a study of beta chain features in type 1 diabetes. Whole-study results and caveats: Type 1 diabetes patients had moderately but significantly shorter TCRB CDR3s in all four CD4+ subsets.

These receptors' targets are unknown. Of the isolated RNA, all was reverse transcribed, and so the sequenced material was expressed TCRB transcripts. Sequencing was performed with immunoSEQ multiplex PCR; in TCRdb, only in-frame clones are kept and a portion is missing. The data show around 170,000 clones, roughly 9% seen once. Material for sequencing was central memory CD4+ T cells from blood. Receptors originate from a woman aged 30 to 39 with type 1 diabetes.

The chain joins TRBV9 to TRBJ2-5; perhaps TRBD2 as D (6 bases). V was trimmed by 5 bases and J by 1 base, leaving 15 bases between them. The CDR3 extends over 15 amino acids. Germline CDR1 and CDR2: SGDLS and YYNGEE. CDR3 sequence reads: CASSRNGDFQETQYF. The CDR3, as DNA: TGTGCCAGCAGTCGGAACGGGGACTTCCAAGAGACCCAGTACTTC.

This clone was seen a few times. J is TRBJ2-1 and V is TRBV28; 7 nucleotides line up with TRBD1. Germline lookup yields CDR1 MDHEN and CDR2 SYDVKM. The trim removed 10 bases at V and 5 bases at J, leaving 8 bases unmatched. CDR3 size: 13 residues. As DNA, the CDR3 is TGTGCCACCTGGGACAGCCTTAACAATGAGCAGTTCTTC. Translating gives CATWDSLNNEQFF. Filled out from reference TRBV28 and TRBJ2-1, the complete variable domain reads DVKVTQSSRYLVKRTGEKVFLECVQDMDHENMFWYRQDPGLGLRLIYFSYDVKMKEKGDIPEGYSVSREKKERFSLILESASTNQTSMYLCATWDSLNNEQFFGPGTRLTVL.

The chain employs TRBV28 and TRBJ2-5; 9 bases line up with TRBD2. Germline-derived CDR1 and CDR2 are MDHEN and SYDVKM. CDR3 length: 14 amino acids. V lost 4 bases to trimming and J lost 5 bases; unmatched junction nucleotides: 5. The CDR3 loop reads CASSSIAGVETQYF. The CDR3 DNA follows: TGTGCCAGCAGTTCCATAGCGGGAGTGGAGACCCAGTACTTC. Full variable domain (outside the CDR3, taken from reference TRBV28 and TRBJ2-5): DVKVTQSSRYLVKRTGEKVFLECVQDMDHENMFWYRQDPGLGLRLIYFSYDVKMKEKGDIPEGYSVSREKKERFSLILESASTNQTSMYLCASSSIAGVETQYFGPGTRLLVL.

This clone was detected a few times. The V and J genes are TRBV28 and TRBJ2-2; the D gene is possibly TRBD1 (5 bases). Trimming shortened V by 5 bases and J by 8 bases, and 9 bases separated the two germline ends. The CDR3 loop spans 12 amino acids. In germline, CDR1 is MDHEN, CDR2 SYDVKM. CDR3 in DNA: TGTGCCAGCAGTCTAGGGGTGGGGGAGCTGTTTTTT. This gives the protein CASSLGVGELFF.

V and J are TRBV6-5 and TRBJ2-5; D possibly corresponds to TRBD1 (6 bases). The CDR3 has 14 residues. Trimming removed 4 bases from V and 1 base from J, with 10 bases in between. Germline V gives CDR1 MNHEY, CDR2 SVGAGI. This CDR3 is CASSFGQTQETQYF. As DNA, the CDR3 is TGTGCCAGCAGTTTCGGACAGACCCAAGAGACCCAGTACTTC.

Note on this clone: This same CDR3 is encoded by further DNA sequences in the sample. This sequence joins TRBV2 and TRBJ2-5, with D tentatively TRBD2 (5 bases). The CDR3 runs 12 residues. Trimming removed 5 bases at V and 3 bases at J, with 7 bases between. Germline-derived CDR1 and CDR2 are SNHLY and FYNNEI. The CDR3 loop is CASSTSEETQYF. CDR3 sequence (DNA): TGTGCCAGCAGTACTAGTGAAGAGACCCAGTACTTC. Supplemented by reference TRBV2 and TRBJ2-5, the full variable domain reads EPEVTQTPSHQVTQMGQEVILRCVPISNHLYFYWYRQILGQKVEFLVSFYNNEISEKSEIFDDQFSVERPDGSNFTLKIRSTKLEDSAMYFCASSTSEETQYFGPGTRLLVL.

This clone was counted only a few times. V gene TRBV2 combines with J gene TRBJ1-2, with D possibly TRBD1 on 5 matching bases. V lost 5 bases to trimming and J lost 0 bases, with 13 bases between them. CDR1 is SNHLY and CDR2 is FYNNEI in the germline V gene. CDR3 length: 15 residues. The CDR3 reads CASSTRQYTNYGYTF. CDR3 sequence (DNA): TGTGCCAGCAGTACACGACAGTATACTAACTATGGCTACACCTTC. Variable domain in full (rest from reference TRBV2 and TRBJ1-2): EPEVTQTPSHQVTQMGQEVILRCVPISNHLYFYWYRQILGQKVEFLVSFYNNEISEKSEIFDDQFSVERPDGSNFTLKIRSTKLEDSAMYFCASSTRQYTNYGYTFGSGTRLTVV.

This clone was seen repeatedly, ten times or more. This chain connects TRBV18 to TRBJ1-5; D is perhaps TRBD1 (6 bases). The germline gives CDR1 KGHSH, CDR2 LQKENI. The germline V and J ends were trimmed by 5 bases and 5 bases, with 16 bases remaining between them. The CDR3 length is 15 residues. CDR3 in DNA: TGTGCCAGCTCAATGAGACGGACAGAGGATCAGCCCCAGCATTTT. Encoded protein: CASSMRRTEDQPQHF.

V gene TRBV20-1 combines with J gene TRBJ2-7; no reliable D call. V gave up 5 bases and J gave up 5 bases, with 10 bases separating them. CDR3 length: 11 residues. Germline V lookup: CDR1 DFQATT, CDR2 SNEGSKA (reference sequence). Here the CDR3 DNA reads TGCAGTGCTGCTAGTCCCCACGAGCAGTACTTC. This sequence encodes CSAASPHEQYF.